The next 13 T cell receptor beta chains were all read from a single sample in a study of CD8+CD57+ T cells in acquired aplastic anemia. Sequenced patients had shown CD8+CD57+ cell expansion by flow cytometry. Profiling that covered TCR beta VDJ and CDR3 relied on genomic DNA as its template. Each CDR3 protein gets one entry after TCRdb re-called the reads with MiXCR. The sample records roughly 93,000 distinct CDR3 sequences, less than 75% being singletons. What was sequenced was sorted CD4+, CD8+, or CD8+CD57+ T cells (not recorded which) from PBMCs. These receptors were collected from a human donor with aplastic anemia.

Only one count was recorded for this clonotype. The rearrangement joins TRBV5-1 to TRBJ1-1, with D hard to call. Germline-derived CDR1 and CDR2 are SGHRS and YFSETQ. The V and J ends lost 0 bases and 4 bases respectively, with 19 bases between them. CDR3 length: 17 amino acids. The CDR3 is CASSLAANRNLITEAFF. The CDR3 nucleotides are TGCGCCAGCAGCTTGGCCGCCAACCGGAATTTGATCACTGAAGCTTTCTTT.

V gene TRBV7-2 combines with J gene TRBJ2-7; D is unclear. Germline V gene sequence: CDR1 SGHTA, CDR2 FQGNSA. The CDR3 runs to 15 residues. V gave up 4 bases and J gave up 1 base, with 14 bases separating them. The CDR3 DNA reads TGTGCCAGCAGCTCCTTTAGTACAGCGTCCTACGAGCAGTACTTC. Translating it yields CASSSFSTASYEQYF.

J is TRBJ2-5 and V is TRBV7-2; D gene unclear. The CDR3 runs to 13 residues. CDR1 and CDR2 from the germline V gene are SGHTA and FQGNSA. The V gene lost 5 bases and the J gene lost 5 bases, with 12 bases spanning the gap. Written as DNA, the CDR3 is TGTGCCAGCAGCCCAGGCCCCCTGGAGACCCAGTACTTC. Its protein product is CASSPGPLETQYF.

The CDR3 loop reads CASRQSGDTQYF. CDR3 nucleotide sequence: TGTGCCAGTAGGCAGTCGGGAGATACGCAGTATTTT. The chain recombines TRBV19 with TRBJ2-3; D not certain. V lost 6 bases and J 5 bases, leaving 9 bases between the germline ends. CDR3 length: 12 residues. Germline V gene lookup returns CDR1 LNHDA and CDR2 SQIVND (reference sequence).

The chain links TRBV7-2 to TRBJ1-1; D remains ambiguous. Germline V gene data show CDR1 as SGHTA and CDR2 as FQGNSA. CDR3 length: 13 residues. Trimming took off 7 bases at V and 4 bases at J, with 13 bases between the two ends. The CDR3 DNA reads as TGTGCCAGCATCCCCGATCGGGCCACTGAAGCTTTCTTT. Translated, it gives CASIPDRATEAFF.

This clonotype has more than one count but fewer than ten. The rearrangement uses TRBV24-1 and TRBJ2-1; D is undetermined. The V gene lost 0 bases and the J gene lost 15 bases, with 11 bases spanning the gap. This CDR3 spans 12 amino acids. CDR1 is KGHDR and CDR2 is SFDVKD in the germline V gene. The CDR3 DNA sequence: TGTGCCACCAGTGATTTGCCCGGACGGAGGTTCTTC. This codes for CATSDLPGRRFF.

The rearrangement links TRBV24-1 to TRBJ2-5; no firm D call. The germline gives CDR1 KGHDR, CDR2 SFDVKD. The V gene lost 2 bases and the J gene lost 1 base, with 7 bases spanning the gap. This CDR3 is 14 amino acids long. The CDR3 region has the DNA TGTGCCACCAGTGATTCTGCGGCCCAAGAGACCCAGTACTTC. Amino acids: CATSDSAAQETQYF.

The genes are TRBV10-3 and TRBJ2-5; no clear D. V gave up 10 bases and J gave up 2 bases, with 8 bases separating them. This CDR3 spans 11 amino acids. Germline CDR1 is ENHRY and CDR2 is SYGVKD. This CDR3 is CASTLQETQYF. CDR3 DNA: TGTGCCAGCACCTTACAAGAGACCCAGTACTTC.

In its sample, this clonotype was seen many times. This rearrangement joins TRBV12-3 or TRBV12-4 to TRBJ1-1; D is ambiguous. The CDR3 sequence is 13 residues long. With 6 bases removed from V and 5 bases from J, the gap between germline ends came to 13 bases. CDR3 bases: TGTGCCAGCAGGCCGAGGGTGGGGACTGAAGCTTTCTTT. It codes for CASRPRVGTEAFF.

This clonotype has a single count. The chain is built from TRBV5-1 and TRBJ2-3, with 9 bases identical to TRBD2. CDR3 length: 15 amino acids. CDR1 SGHRS and CDR2 YFSETQ come from the germline V gene. After removal of 4 bases from V and 6 bases from J, the junction contained 9 bases not matched to a gene. CDR3 bases: TGCGCCAGCAGCGGTGATGGGACTAGCTCCGATACGCAGTATTTT. It specifies CASSGDGTSSDTQYF.

This chain links TRBV29-1 with TRBJ1-1; possibly TRBD1 for D (6 bases). CDR1 and CDR2 from the germline V gene are SQVTM and ANQGSEA. The ends were cut back, 2 bases at V and 4 bases at J, with 8 bases in the middle. The CDR3 is 12 amino acids. This CDR3 is CSVERDITEAFF. DNA for the CDR3: TGCAGCGTTGAAAGGGACATCACTGAAGCTTTCTTT.

With respect to this clonotype: Sequence at one end of the junction differs from germline and may be a read error. This chain connects TRBV10-1 to TRBJ1-1, with TRBD1 matching 9 bases. The CDR3 loop spans 14 amino acids. Germline V lookup: CDR1 WNHNN, CDR2 SYGVQD (reference sequence). CDR3 in DNA: TGTGCCAGCTCCCCGACAGGGGGAGACACTGAAGCTTTCTTT. This translates into CASSPTGGDTEAFF.

The chain links TRBV6-2 or TRBV6-3 to TRBJ2-7, with D perhaps TRBD1 (6 bases). Per germline, CDR1 MNHEY and CDR2 SVGEGT. The CDR3 loop spans 12 amino acids. The CDR3 here is CLTSQGSYEQYF. CDR3 DNA: TGTCTAACTTCGCAGGGGTCCTACGAGCAGTACTTC.